These T cell receptor beta chains were read from a single sample in a study of blood T cell repertoires in COVID-19. Sequenced by immunoSEQ multiplex PCR; TCRdb stores in-frame clones only, minus some. The table includes approximately 170,000 clones, around nine tenths detected once. The sequenced sample was peripheral blood. The receptor source for this set is a man in his late teens or twenties with active or convalescent COVID-19. CDR3s leave out the opening cysteine and the closing phenylalanine or tryptophan. The order of the fields is V gene, J gene, CDR3 protein.

TRBV29-1	TRBJ2-1	SATPGFNEQF
TRBV9	TRBJ1-3	ASSVGQGAGNTIY
TRBV6-2/TRBV6-3	TRBJ2-2	ASRYRDRGLVGELF
TRBV2	TRBJ2-2	ASKDGGGELF
TRBV24-1	TRBJ2-1	ATSDLSRGTYNEQF
TRBV6-5	TRBJ1-3	ASSYSESQGNTIY
TRBV11-3	TRBJ2-1	ASSSNNEQF
TRBV5-1	TRBJ2-1	ASSWTSRSYNEQF
TRBV9	TRBJ2-2	ASSVVAGGITGELF
TRBV3-1/TRBV3-2	TRBJ2-2	ASSQRSSGLTGEMF
TRBV24-1	TRBJ1-5	ATSEPGTGINQPQH